This T cell receptor (beta chain) was profiled in a study of T cells after yellow fever vaccination. Study background: Fractions of low cell number were prepared using SMART-Seq v4 Ultra Low Input.

Study-level results: The secondary response showed a weaker magnitude and a faster peak, day 5 versus 15. The study re-detected most primary-vaccination clones after the booster (96% CD4, 88% CD8).

Comments on this clonotype: Its target is unknown.

UMIs were added to TCR cDNA along with a universal primer site when it was made by 5'RACE template switching. TCRdb re-called the 5' RACE reads with MiXCR, one entry per CDR3 protein. The sample carries hundreds of thousands of distinct CDR3 sequences, approximately 8% recorded once. Germline trimming cut 2 bases from V and 5 bases from J; bases unmatched to any gene: 10. Germline V lookup: CDR1 LNHNV, CDR2 YYDKDF (reference sequence). The CDR3 has 16 residues. Sample: PBMCs, taken about 49 days after the first yellow fever vaccination. The receptor's source is a man younger than 30 who received the YFV17D yellow fever vaccine. The chain uses TRBV15 and TRBJ2-7, with 9 bases aligning to TRBD1. The CDR3 sequence: CATSRRSGTGTDEQYF. CDR3 nucleotide sequence: TGTGCCACCAGCAGACGGTCCGGGACAGGGACCGACGAGCAGTACTTC.